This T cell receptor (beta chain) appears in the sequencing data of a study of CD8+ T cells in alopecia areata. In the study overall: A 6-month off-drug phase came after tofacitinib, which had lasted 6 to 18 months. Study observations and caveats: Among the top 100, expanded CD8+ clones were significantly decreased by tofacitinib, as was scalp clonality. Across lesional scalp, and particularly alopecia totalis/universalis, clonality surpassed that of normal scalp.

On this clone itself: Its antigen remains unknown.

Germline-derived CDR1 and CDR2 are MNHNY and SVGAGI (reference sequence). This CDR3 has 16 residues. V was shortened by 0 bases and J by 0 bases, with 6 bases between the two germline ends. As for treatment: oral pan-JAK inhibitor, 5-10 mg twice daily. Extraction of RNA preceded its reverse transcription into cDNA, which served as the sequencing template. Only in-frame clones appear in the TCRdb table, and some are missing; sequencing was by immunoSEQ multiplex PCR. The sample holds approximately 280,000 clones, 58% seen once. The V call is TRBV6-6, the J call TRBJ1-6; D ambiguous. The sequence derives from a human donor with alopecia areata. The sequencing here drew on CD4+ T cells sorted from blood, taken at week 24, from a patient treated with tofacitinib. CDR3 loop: CASSYSPSSYNSPLHF. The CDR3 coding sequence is TGTGCCAGCAGTTACTCCCCGAGCTCCTATAATTCACCCCTCCACTTT.